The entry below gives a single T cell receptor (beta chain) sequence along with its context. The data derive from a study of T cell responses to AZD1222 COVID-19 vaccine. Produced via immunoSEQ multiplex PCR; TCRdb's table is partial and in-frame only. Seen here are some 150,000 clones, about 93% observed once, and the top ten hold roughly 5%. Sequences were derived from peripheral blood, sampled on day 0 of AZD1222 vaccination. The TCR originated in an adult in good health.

The CDR3 bases are TGCGCCAGCAGCCCGGGACAGGGTCTTAACACTGAAGCTTTCTTT. This codes for CASSPGQGLNTEAFF. The rearrangement joins TRBV5-1 to TRBJ1-1, with 9 bases matching TRBD1. The ends lost 4 bases at V and 2 bases at J; junction bases unmatched: 6. Per the germline V gene, CDR1 is SGHRS and CDR2 is YFSETQ. The CDR3 extends over 15 amino acids.